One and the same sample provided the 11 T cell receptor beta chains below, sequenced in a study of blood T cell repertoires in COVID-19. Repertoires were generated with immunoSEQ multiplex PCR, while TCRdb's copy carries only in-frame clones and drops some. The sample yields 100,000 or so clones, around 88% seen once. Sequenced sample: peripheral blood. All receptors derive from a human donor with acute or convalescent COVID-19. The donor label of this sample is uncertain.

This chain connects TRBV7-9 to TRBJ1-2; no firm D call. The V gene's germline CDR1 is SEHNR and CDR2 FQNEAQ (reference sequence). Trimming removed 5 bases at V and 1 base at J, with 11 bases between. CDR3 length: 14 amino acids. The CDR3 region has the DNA TGTGCCAGCAGCCCCCCGGCGGGTAACTATGGCTACACCTTC. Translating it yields CASSPPAGNYGYTF. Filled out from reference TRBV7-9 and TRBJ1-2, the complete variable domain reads DTGVSQNPRHKITKRGQNVTFRCDPISEHNRLYWYRQTLGQGPEFLTYFQNEAQLEKSRLLSDRFSAERPKGSFSTLEIQRTEQGDSAMYLCASSPPAGNYGYTFGSGTRLTVV.

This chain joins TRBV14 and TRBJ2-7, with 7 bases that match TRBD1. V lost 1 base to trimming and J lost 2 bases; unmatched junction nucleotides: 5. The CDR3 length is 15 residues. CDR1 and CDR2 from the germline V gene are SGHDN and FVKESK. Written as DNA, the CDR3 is TGTGCCAGCAGCCAAGTAAGGGGGCAACCCTACGAGCAGTACTTC. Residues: CASSQVRGQPYEQYF. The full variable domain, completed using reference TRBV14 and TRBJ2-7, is EAGVTQFPSHSVIEKGQTVTLRCDPISGHDNLYWYRRVMGKEIKFLLHFVKESKQDESGMPNNRFLAERTGGTYSTLKVQPAELEDSGVYFCASSQVRGQPYEQYFGPGTRLTVT.

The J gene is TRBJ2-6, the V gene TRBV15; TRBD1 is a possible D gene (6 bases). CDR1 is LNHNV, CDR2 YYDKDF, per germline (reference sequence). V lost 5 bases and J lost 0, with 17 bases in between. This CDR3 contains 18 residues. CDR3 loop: CATSGQTGSSSGANVLTF. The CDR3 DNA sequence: TGTGCCACCAGCGGCCAGACAGGCTCGAGCTCTGGGGCCAACGTCCTGACTTTC.

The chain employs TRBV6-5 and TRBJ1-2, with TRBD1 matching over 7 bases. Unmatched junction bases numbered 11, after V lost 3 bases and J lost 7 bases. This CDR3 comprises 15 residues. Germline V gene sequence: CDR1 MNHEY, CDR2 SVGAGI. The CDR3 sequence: CASSYTGVGSGGYTF. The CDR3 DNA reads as TGTGCCAGCAGTTATACAGGGGTCGGGTCGGGTGGCTACACCTTC.

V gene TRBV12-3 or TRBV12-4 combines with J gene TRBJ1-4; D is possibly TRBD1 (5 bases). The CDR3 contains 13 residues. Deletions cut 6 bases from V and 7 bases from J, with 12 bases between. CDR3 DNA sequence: TGTGCCAGCAGCCTCAGGGTTATTGAAAAACTGTTTTTT. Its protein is CASSLRVIEKLFF.

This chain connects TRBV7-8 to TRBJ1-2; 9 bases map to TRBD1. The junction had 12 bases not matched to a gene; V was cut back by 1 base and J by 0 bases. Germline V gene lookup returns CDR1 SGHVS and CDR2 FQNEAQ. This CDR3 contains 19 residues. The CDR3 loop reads CASSLGVRGTGLANYGYTF. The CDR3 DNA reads TGTGCCAGCAGCTTAGGGGTTCGGGGGACAGGGTTAGCTAACTATGGCTACACCTTC.

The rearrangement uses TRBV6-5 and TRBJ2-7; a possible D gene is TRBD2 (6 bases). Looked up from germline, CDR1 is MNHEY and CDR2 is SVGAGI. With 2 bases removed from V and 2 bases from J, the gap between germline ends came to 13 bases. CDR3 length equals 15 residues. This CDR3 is CASSYAVGGTYEQYF. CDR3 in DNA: TGTGCCAGCAGTTACGCGGTGGGAGGCACCTACGAGCAGTACTTC.

The CDR3 nucleotides read TGCGCCAGCAGCTTCCTGCGGGGGGGCATGTATCTCGGGTCCGGGGAGCTGTTTTTT. Its translation is CASSFLRGGMYLGSGELFF. The chain links TRBV5-1 to TRBJ2-2; 9 bases align to TRBD2. After removal of 2 bases from V and 6 bases from J, the junction contained 17 bases not matched to a gene. Germline V lookup: CDR1 SGHRS, CDR2 YFSETQ. The CDR3 runs 19 residues. The full variable domain, its missing parts supplied by reference TRBV5-1 and TRBJ2-2, is KAGVTQTPRYLIKTRGQQVTLSCSPISGHRSVSWYQQTPGQGLQFLFEYFSETQRNKGNFPGRFSGRQFSNSRSEMNVSTLELGDSALYLCASSFLRGGMYLGSGELFFGEGSRLTVL.

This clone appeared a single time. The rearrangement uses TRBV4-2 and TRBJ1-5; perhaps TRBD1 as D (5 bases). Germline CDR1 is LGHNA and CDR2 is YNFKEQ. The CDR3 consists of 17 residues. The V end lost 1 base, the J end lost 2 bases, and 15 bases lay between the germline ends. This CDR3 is CASSQAVQASGNQPQHF. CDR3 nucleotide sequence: TGTGCCAGCAGCCAAGCCGTACAGGCGTCAGGCAATCAGCCCCAGCATTTT.

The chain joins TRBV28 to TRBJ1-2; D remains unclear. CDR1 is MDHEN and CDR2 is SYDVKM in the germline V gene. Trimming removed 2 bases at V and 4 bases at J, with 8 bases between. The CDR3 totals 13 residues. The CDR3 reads CASSLMGGYGYTF. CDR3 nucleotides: TGTGCCAGCAGTTTAATGGGAGGCTATGGCTACACCTTC.

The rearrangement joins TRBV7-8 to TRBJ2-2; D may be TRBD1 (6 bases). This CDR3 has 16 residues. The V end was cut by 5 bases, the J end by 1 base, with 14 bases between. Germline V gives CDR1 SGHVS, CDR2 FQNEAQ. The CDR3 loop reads CASSPSWGQNTGELFF. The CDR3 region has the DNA TGTGCCAGCAGCCCCAGTTGGGGACAGAACACCGGGGAGCTGTTTTTT.